The 30 T cell receptor beta chains given below trace back to one sample, sequenced in a study of CD8 T cells in ankylosing spondylitis. Study-level points and caveats: Characteristic, it appeared, of ankylosing spondylitis blood was a TCR beta motif of about eight highly homologous variants.

TCRdb redid the calling of the 5' RACE reads with MiXCR, one entry per CDR3 protein. The sample carries around 770,000 distinct CDR3 sequences, around 17% recorded once. What these receptors recognize is not known. Specimen: blood, either unsorted or a sorted T cell fraction (not recorded which). The source of these receptors is a male donor with ankylosing spondylitis.

This clonotype appeared once. The CDR3 is CSAREINSYEQYF. The CDR3 DNA follows: TGCAGTGCTAGAGAGATTAACTCCTACGAGCAGTACTTC. The chain links TRBV20-1 to TRBJ2-7; no reliable D call. Germline CDR1 and CDR2: DFQATT and SNEGSKA (reference sequence). The CDR3 loop spans 13 amino acids. Trimming left V 0 bases short and J 0 bases short, with 6 bases between.

DNA of the CDR3: TGTGCCAGCAGTCCCCTGCAGGCGTTTAACTATGGCTACACCTTC. Protein product: CASSPLQAFNYGYTF. The chain joins TRBV28 to TRBJ1-2; no reliable D call. This CDR3 is 15 amino acids long. CDR1 and CDR2 from the germline V gene are MDHEN and SYDVKM. The V end was cut by 5 bases, the J end by 1 base, with 14 bases between.

This chain joins TRBV7-9 and TRBJ2-1; 8 nucleotides match TRBD1. The germline CDR1 and CDR2 sequences are SEHNR and FQNEAQ (reference sequence). With V trimmed by 4 bases and J by 1 base, 6 bases remained unmatched. The CDR3 totals 16 residues. The DNA of the CDR3 is TGTGCCAGCAGCTCCGGGACAGGTATTTCCTACAATGAGCAGTTCTTC. Its protein product is CASSSGTGISYNEQFF.

This clonotype was seen only a few times. This chain joins TRBV4-3 and TRBJ2-7, with a weak D call TRBD2 (5 bases). V lost 2 bases and J lost 6, with 11 bases in between. Per germline, CDR1 LGHNA and CDR2 YSLEER. This CDR3 spans 13 amino acids. For the CDR3, the DNA is TGCGCCAGCAGCCAAACACAAGCGGCCGAGCAGTACTTC. This sequence encodes CASSQTQAAEQYF.

This sequence joins TRBV24-1 and TRBJ2-7; D perhaps matches TRBD1 (5 bases). Trimming stripped 4 bases from V and 7 bases from J, with 10 bases between. The CDR3 is 12 residues long. The germline gives CDR1 KGHDR, CDR2 SFDVKD. CDR3 in DNA: TGTGCCACCAGTGACCTTAACAGGGAGCAGTACTTC. Its translation: CATSDLNREQYF.

V and J are TRBV20-1 and TRBJ1-5, with D possibly matching TRBD1 (5 bases). Trimming took off 4 bases at V and 5 bases at J, with 15 bases between the two ends. This CDR3 has 14 residues. Germline assignment: CDR1 DFQATT and CDR2 SNEGSKA (reference sequence). CDR3 coding DNA: TGCAGTGCTAACCTCGGGGACCCAGATCAGCCCCAGCATTTT. Amino acids: CSANLGDPDQPQHF.

This sequence joins TRBV7-2 and TRBJ2-1, with D unclear. Trimming took off 3 bases at V and 8 bases at J, with 11 bases between the two ends. CDR3 length: 13 residues. From germline, CDR1 is SGHTA and CDR2 FQGNSA. The CDR3 nucleotides are TGTGCCAGCAGCTTTATTCTTGAGGATGAGCAGTTCTTC. Protein sequence: CASSFILEDEQFF.

The genes are TRBV29-1 and TRBJ2-7; D not certain. V was shortened by 5 bases and J by 4 bases, with 15 bases between the two germline ends. The CDR3 length is 13 residues. CDR1 SQVTM and CDR2 ANQGSEA come from the germline V gene. For the CDR3, the DNA is TGCAGCGTTCGGGTAGGCTGGACGTACGAGCAGTACTTC. It encodes CSVRVGWTYEQYF.

V gene TRBV4-2 combines with J gene TRBJ2-1; 9 positions match TRBD2. The CDR3 consists of 18 residues. V trimming: 0 bases; J trimming: 4 bases; junction bases outside the gene matches: 10. The V gene's germline CDR1 is LGHNA and CDR2 YNFKEQ. In DNA form, the CDR3 reads TGTGCCAGCAGCCAAGACGGGCGGGAGGGCCCTATGTACAATGAGCAGTTCTTC. It translates to CASSQDGREGPMYNEQFF.

J is TRBJ2-2 and V is TRBV11-3, with unresolved D. Per germline, CDR1 SGHNT and CDR2 YENEEA. The germline V and J ends were trimmed by 3 bases and 0 bases, with 14 bases remaining between them. The CDR3 extends over 17 amino acids. Here the CDR3 reads CASSFHPPRSNTGELFF. CDR3 bases: TGTGCCAGCAGCTTCCACCCCCCCAGGTCGAACACCGGGGAGCTGTTTTTT.

This clonotype was picked up a small number of times. This sequence joins TRBV7-9 and TRBJ2-2; TRBD2 agrees at 11 bases. Germline CDR1 SEHNR, CDR2 FQNEAQ (reference sequence). Unmatched junction bases numbered 4, after V lost 3 bases and J lost 4 bases. CDR3 length: 16 residues. The DNA of the CDR3 is TGTGCCAGCAGCTTGCTAGCGGGAGGAGTCACCGGGGAGCTGTTTTTT. Its protein product is CASSLLAGGVTGELFF. The full variable domain, with the rest looked up from reference TRBV7-9 and TRBJ2-2, is DTGVSQNPRHKITKRGQNVTFRCDPISEHNRLYWYRQTLGQGPEFLTYFQNEAQLEKSRLLSDRFSAERPKGSFSTLEIQRTEQGDSAMYLCASSLLAGGVTGELFFGEGSRLTVL.

CDR3 sequence reads: CASSQEWREGSEQYF. The CDR3 region has the DNA TGCGCCAGCAGCCAAGAATGGCGGGAGGGCTCGGAGCAGTACTTC. The chain employs TRBV4-1 and TRBJ2-7, with TRBD2 matching over 9 bases. Unmatched junction bases numbered 7, after V lost 0 bases and J lost 7 bases. CDR1 MGHRA and CDR2 YSYEKL come from the germline V gene. This CDR3 is 15 amino acids long.

This clonotype has only a few counts. The chain is built from TRBV24-1 and TRBJ2-2; 12 bases match TRBD1. V was pared by 5 bases and J by 6 bases, with 6 bases of the junction left unmatched. CDR1 and CDR2 from the germline V gene are KGHDR and SFDVKD. This CDR3 comprises 16 residues. The CDR3: CATSAPGTGGSGELFF. CDR3 in DNA: TGTGCCACCAGTGCCCCGGGGACAGGGGGCTCCGGGGAGCTGTTTTTT.

V is TRBV7-9 and J is TRBJ2-3, with D possibly TRBD1 on 6 matching bases. The CDR3 is made up of 17 amino acids. CDR1 and CDR2 (germline): SEHNR, FQNEAQ (reference sequence). Trimming stripped 5 bases from V and 0 bases from J, with 18 bases between. CDR3 sequence: CASSLSKQGRSTDTQYF. The CDR3 DNA reads as TGTGCCAGCAGCCTAAGCAAACAGGGAAGGAGCACAGATACGCAGTATTTT.

This rearrangement joins TRBV6-2 or TRBV6-3 to TRBJ2-7, with 9 positions matching TRBD2. Germline V gene sequence: CDR1 MNHEY, CDR2 SVGEGT. Trimming at V came to 5 bases and at J to 1 base, leaving 3 bases not matched to a gene. The CDR3 sequence is 14 residues long. CDR3 DNA sequence: TGTGCCAGCAGTGGACTAGCGAATTCCTACGAGCAGTACTTC. Translated: CASSGLANSYEQYF.

This clonotype was seen repeatedly, ten times or more. The chain links TRBV7-8 to TRBJ1-2, with D maybe TRBD1 (5 bases). Germline V gene data show CDR1 as SGHVS and CDR2 as FQNEAQ. CDR3 size: 15 residues. V lost 5 bases and J 0 bases, leaving 13 bases between the germline ends. The CDR3 spells CASSPRGASNYGYTF. CDR3 DNA sequence: TGTGCCAGCAGCCCCCGCGGGGCATCTAACTATGGCTACACCTTC.

This clonotype came up a few times. The genes are TRBV30 and TRBJ2-7, with 12 bases identical to TRBD1. V lost 2 bases to trimming and J lost 2 bases; unmatched junction nucleotides: 7. CDR1 is GTSNPN and CDR2 is SVGIG in the germline V gene (reference sequence). The CDR3 loop spans 16 amino acids. This CDR3 is CAWSKGTGGLTYEQYF. In DNA form, the CDR3 reads TGTGCCTGGAGTAAAGGGACAGGGGGCTTGACCTACGAGCAGTACTTC.

This clonotype was seen a few times. V gene TRBV12-3 or TRBV12-4 combines with J gene TRBJ2-2; D is perhaps TRBD2 (7 bases). The CDR3 sequence is 16 residues long. V lost 7 bases to trimming and J lost 0 bases, with 15 bases between them. CDR3 DNA: TGTGCCAGCACCTTGCGGGGGCGTTCGAACACCGGGGAGCTGTTTTTT. The encoded protein is CASTLRGRSNTGELFF.

The sample holds a few counts of this clonotype. The chain recombines TRBV29-1 with TRBJ2-1; maybe TRBD2 (6 bases). The V end lost 2 bases, the J end lost 1 base, and 15 bases lay between the germline ends. The CDR3 contains 16 residues. From germline, CDR1 is SQVTM and CDR2 ANQGSEA. CDR3: CSVEPGVAESYNEQFF. DNA of the CDR3: TGCAGCGTTGAACCTGGGGTAGCGGAATCCTACAATGAGCAGTTCTTC.

The chain links TRBV20-1 to TRBJ2-5; 7 positions agree with TRBD2. CDR3 length: 12 residues. After removal of 4 bases from V and 2 bases from J, the junction contained 1 base not matched to a gene. Per germline, CDR1 DFQATT and CDR2 SNEGSKA (reference sequence). The CDR3 loop is CSAMGGQETQYF. The CDR3 DNA reads TGCAGTGCTATGGGGGGGCAAGAGACCCAGTACTTC.

This clonotype was picked up many times. The chain combines TRBV29-1 with TRBJ2-1, with TRBD2 matching over 7 bases. CDR3 length: 14 residues. CDR1 and CDR2 from the germline V gene are SQVTM and ANQGSEA. After removal of 2 bases from V and 0 bases from J, the junction contained 1 base not matched to a gene. This chain's CDR3 is CSVESSGSYNEQFF. The CDR3 region has the DNA TGCAGCGTTGAATCTAGCGGCTCCTACAATGAGCAGTTCTTC.

This clonotype was observed a few times. CDR3 amino acids: CASSRTYSTTNEKLFF. In DNA, the CDR3 is TGTGCCAGCAGCCGCACCTACAGTACAACTAATGAAAAACTGTTTTTT. The chain carries TRBV5-5 and TRBJ1-4; D remains unclear. The V gene lost 4 bases and the J gene lost 0 bases, with 13 bases spanning the gap. The length of the CDR3 is 16 residues. The V gene's germline CDR1 is SGHKS and CDR2 YYEKEE (reference sequence). Filled out from reference TRBV5-5 and TRBJ1-4, the complete variable domain reads DAGVTQSPTHLIKTRGQQVTLRCSPISGHKSVSWYQQVLGQGPQFIFQYYEKEERGRGNFPDRFSARQFPNYSSELNVNALLLGDSALYLCASSRTYSTTNEKLFFGSGTQLSVL.

J is TRBJ2-6 and V is TRBV12-3 or TRBV12-4, with 10 bases matching TRBD1. V lost 3 bases, J lost 1 base, and 3 bases stayed unmatched. The CDR3 has 17 amino acids. DNA of the CDR3: TGTGCCAGCAGTTTGGGGGACAGGGGATCTGGGGCCAACGTCCTGACTTTC. This gives the protein CASSLGDRGSGANVLTF.

The rearrangement links TRBV7-9 to TRBJ2-5; 12 positions agree with TRBD1. V shed 4 bases, J shed 4 bases, and the junction held 10 bases outside the gene matches. Germline assignment: CDR1 SEHNR and CDR2 FQNEAQ (reference sequence). This CDR3 has 17 residues. The CDR3 loop is CASSSRDRGLFRETQYF. Written as DNA, the CDR3 is TGTGCCAGCAGCTCCCGGGACAGGGGGCTTTTCAGAGAGACCCAGTACTTC.

The CDR3 bases are TGTGCCAGCTCAGCCCGGGTGGCGATTTCCTACGAGCAGTACTTC. Encoded protein: CASSARVAISYEQYF. This chain joins TRBV18 and TRBJ2-7; D is unresolved. The germline gives CDR1 KGHSH, CDR2 LQKENI. V was trimmed by 5 bases and J by 1 base, leaving 15 bases between them. The CDR3 length is 15 residues.

This clonotype was found a few times. The CDR3 region is CASNQGLATGELFF. For the CDR3, the DNA is TGTGCCAGCAACCAGGGTCTTGCTACCGGGGAGCTGTTTTTT. This chain links TRBV12-3 or TRBV12-4 with TRBJ2-2; D might be TRBD1 (5 bases). V lost 7 bases to trimming and J lost 5 bases, with 14 bases between them. The CDR3 sequence is 14 residues long.

A remark on this clonotype: Since the CDR3 does not end with the conserved phenylalanine or tryptophan, this likely comes from a read error. No DNA is shown, since the ends of the CDR3 on it are uncertain; the CDR3 is the one TCRdb lists. The rearrangement uses TRBV6-6 and TRBJ2-7; the listed D gene, TRBD2, was not tested against the DNA. Germline assignment: CDR1 MNHNY and CDR2 SVGAGI (reference sequence). The CDR3 is 11 amino acids in total, end residues counted. CDR3 region: CASSYCGNSGL.

DNA of the CDR3: TGCGCCAGCAGCTTGGGTTCGGCGGACAGGGGCGAAAAACTGTTTTTT. Translating it yields CASSLGSADRGEKLFF. V usage is TRBV5-1 and J usage is TRBJ1-4; 9 bases fit TRBD1. The CDR3 has 16 amino acids. The trim removed 0 bases at V and 8 bases at J, leaving 8 bases unmatched. Germline CDR1 and CDR2: SGHRS and YFSETQ.

This clonotype was counted a few times. The genes are TRBV20-1 and TRBJ2-5; 7 bases map to TRBD2. CDR3 length equals 13 residues. With 5 bases clipped from V and 1 base from J, the junction kept 4 bases outside the gene matches. Germline CDR1 is DFQATT and CDR2 is SNEGSKA (reference sequence). CDR3 nucleotide sequence: TGCAGTGCTGGAAGCGGGGTCCAAGAGACCCAGTACTTC. It yields the protein CSAGSGVQETQYF.

The genes are TRBV12-3 or TRBV12-4 and TRBJ1-2, with no clear D. Trimming took 6 bases from V and 8 from J, leaving 13 bases between them. CDR3 length equals 12 residues. The CDR3 bases are TGTGCCAGCAGGCTCTCGGATCGGGGCTACACCTTC. It is translated as CASRLSDRGYTF.